This TCR beta chain was sequenced during a study of immune characterization of retroperitoneal liposarcoma. Per the germline V gene, CDR1 is SGHDT and CDR2 is YYEEEE. CDR3 length: 12 amino acids. The V end lost 4 bases, the J end lost 0 bases, and 5 bases lay between the germline ends. TCRdb itself ran the PCR reads through MiXCR, one entry per CDR3 protein. In the table there are some 4,200 distinct CDR3 sequences, roughly 35% of which are singletons. The sequence was obtained from a male donor with retroperitoneal liposarcoma. The source material was tumor tissue. The chain carries TRBV5-6 and TRBJ2-7, with unresolved D. The CDR3 coding sequence is TGTGCCAGCAGCCTTAGCTCCTACGAGCAGTACTTC. It translates to CASSLSSYEQYF.